The entry that follows covers one T cell receptor beta chain sequence. These data come from a study of blood T cell repertoires in COVID-19. At the level of the study: Sites across the United States, Italy and Spain contributed samples from acute and convalescent COVID-19. Nucleic acid was either cDNA or gDNA, and it came from T cells, B-cell-depleted T cells, or PBMCs.

In the original analysis: Using reference gene primer amplification, nucleated cell counts were estimated. Sequencing was performed with immunoSEQ multiplex PCR; in TCRdb, only in-frame clones are kept and a portion is missing. V, J and clone size were drawn from that table, and D and trimming were deduced from the DNA. The data show some 180,000 clones, with 84% seen just once and 11% held by the top ten. There are 12 residues in the CDR3. Deletions cut 7 bases from V and 10 bases from J, with 15 bases between. The V gene's germline CDR1 is SGHRS and CDR2 YFSETQ. This clonotype originated in a man between 70 and 80 years old with active or convalescent COVID-19. The source material was peripheral blood. The genes are TRBV5-1 and TRBJ2-1; tentative D call: TRBD2 (5 bases). This CDR3 is CASGNRDSEQFF. The CDR3 DNA is TGCGCCAGCGGTAACCGGGATAGCGAGCAGTTCTTC.